This paragraph covers one T cell receptor beta chain sequence. Its antigen is undetermined. The source of the sample is a study of OX40 agonist ivuxolimab in advanced cancers. Study results and caveats: At 0.1 to 3.0 mg/kg, CD4+ and CD8+ blood T cells expanded clonally by week 6.

V gave up 2 bases and J gave up 4 bases, with 8 bases separating them. The CDR3 totals 14 residues. Germline CDR1 is MNHEY and CDR2 is SVGAGI. Sequencing used immunoSEQ multiplex PCR; TCRdb keeps in-frame clones, though not all of them. The sample shows 25,000 to 30,000 clones, roughly nine tenths of them seen only once. This sequence originates from an adult with an advanced solid tumor such as melanoma, head and neck, liver or kidney cancer. Sequenced material: CD4+ or CD8+ T cells sorted from blood, taken in a trial of the OX40 agonist ivuxolimab. This sequence joins TRBV6-5 and TRBJ2-2, with D perhaps matching TRBD1 (5 bases). The chain's CDR3 is CASSYQGVTGELFF. Here the CDR3 DNA reads TGTGCCAGCAGTTACCAGGGCGTCACCGGGGAGCTGTTTTTT.